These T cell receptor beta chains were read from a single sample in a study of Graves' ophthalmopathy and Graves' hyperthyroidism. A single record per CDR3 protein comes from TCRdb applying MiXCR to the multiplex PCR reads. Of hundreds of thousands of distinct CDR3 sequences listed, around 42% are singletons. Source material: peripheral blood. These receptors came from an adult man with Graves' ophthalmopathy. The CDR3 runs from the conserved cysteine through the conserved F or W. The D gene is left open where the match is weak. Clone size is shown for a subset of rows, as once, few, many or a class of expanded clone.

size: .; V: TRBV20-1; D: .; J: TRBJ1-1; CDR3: CSARERGAEAFF; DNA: TGCAGTGCTAGAGAGCGGGGGGCTGAAGCTTTCTTT
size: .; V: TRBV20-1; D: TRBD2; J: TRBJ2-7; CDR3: CSAPELAGMLEYF; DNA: TGCAGTGCCCCGGAGCTAGCGGGTATGTTGGAGTACTTC
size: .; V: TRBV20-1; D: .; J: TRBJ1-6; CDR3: CSARDGQFLNSPLHF; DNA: TGCAGTGCTAGAGATGGCCAGTTCCTCAATTCACCCCTCCACTTT
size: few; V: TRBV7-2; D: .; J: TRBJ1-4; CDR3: CASSLEGSFGNEKLFF; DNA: TGTGCCAGCAGCTTAGAGGGGTCGTTTGGGAATGAAAAACTGTTTTTT
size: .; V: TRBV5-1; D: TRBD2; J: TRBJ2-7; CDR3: CASSFGGSADEQYF; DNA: TGCGCCAGCAGCTTCGGCGGGAGCGCCGACGAGCAGTACTTC
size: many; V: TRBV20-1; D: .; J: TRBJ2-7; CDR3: CSARRSYEQYF; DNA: TGCAGTGCTAGACGCTCCTACGAGCAGTACTTC
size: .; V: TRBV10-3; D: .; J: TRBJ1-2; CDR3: CAITEGGAPAPHGYTF; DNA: TGTGCCATCACCGAAGGAGGGGCGCCTGCTCCTCATGGCTACACCTTC
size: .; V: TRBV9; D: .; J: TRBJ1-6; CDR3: CASSDRWLNSPLHF; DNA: TGTGCCAGCAGTGACAGGTGGTTGAATTCACCCCTCCACTTT
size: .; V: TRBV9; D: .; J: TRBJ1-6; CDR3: CASSLPGVSPLHF; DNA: TGTGCCAGCAGTTTACCGGGGGTGTCACCCCTCCACTTT
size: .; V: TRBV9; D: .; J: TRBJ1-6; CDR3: CASSVGPTQPLHF; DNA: TGTGCCAGCAGCGTAGGGCCCACTCAGCCCCTCCACTTT
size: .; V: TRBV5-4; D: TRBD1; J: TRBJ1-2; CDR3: CASSSGTGVDGYTF; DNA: TGTGCCAGCAGCTCCGGGACAGGGGTGGATGGCTACACCTTC
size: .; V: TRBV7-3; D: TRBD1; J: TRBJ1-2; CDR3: CASSLAQGAGYTF; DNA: TGTGCCAGCAGCTTAGCACAGGGGGCTGGCTACACCTTC
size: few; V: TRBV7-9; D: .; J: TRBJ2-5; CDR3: CASSPWTGGKTQYF; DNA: TGTGCCAGCAGCCCATGGACAGGAGGGAAGACCCAGTACTTC
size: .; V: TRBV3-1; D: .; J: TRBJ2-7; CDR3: CASSQWGLEQYF; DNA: TGTGCCAGCAGCCAATGGGGGCTCGAGCAGTACTTC
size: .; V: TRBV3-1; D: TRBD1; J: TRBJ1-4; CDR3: CASRDGTGKEKLFF; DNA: TGTGCCAGCAGGGATGGGACAGGGAAGGAAAAACTGTTTTTT
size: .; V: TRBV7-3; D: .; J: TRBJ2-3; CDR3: CASSPSWTRTDTQYF; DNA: TGTGCCAGCAGCCCCAGTTGGACGAGAACAGATACGCAGTATTTT
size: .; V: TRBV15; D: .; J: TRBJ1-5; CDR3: CATSRDLNQPQHF; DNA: TGTGCCACCAGCAGAGACCTAAATCAGCCCCAGCATTTT
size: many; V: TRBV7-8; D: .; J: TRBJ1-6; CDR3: CASSLREGYNSPLHF; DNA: TGTGCCAGCAGCTTAAGGGAGGGATATAATTCACCCCTCCACTTT
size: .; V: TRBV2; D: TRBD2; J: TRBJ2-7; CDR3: CASSITTSGGPTTYEQYF; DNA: TGTGCCAGCAGTATAACGACTAGCGGGGGCCCTACTACCTACGAGCAGTACTTC
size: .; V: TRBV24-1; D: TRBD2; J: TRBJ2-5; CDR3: CATSDATSVAETQYF; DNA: TGTGCCACCAGTGACGCGACTAGCGTGGCCGAGACCCAGTACTTC
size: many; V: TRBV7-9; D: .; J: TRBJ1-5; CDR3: CASSLGRQGKGNQPQHF; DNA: TGTGCCAGCAGCTTAGGACGTCAGGGGAAGGGCAATCAGCCCCAGCATTTT
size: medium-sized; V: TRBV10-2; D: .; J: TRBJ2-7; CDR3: CASTSFGEQYF; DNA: TGCGCCAGCACATCCTTCGGCGAGCAGTACTTC
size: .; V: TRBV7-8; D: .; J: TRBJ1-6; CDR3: CASSLNNAFFNSPLHF; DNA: TGTGCCAGCAGCTTAAACAATGCCTTCTTTAATTCACCCCTCCACTTT
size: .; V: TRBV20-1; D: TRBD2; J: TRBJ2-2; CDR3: CSARDTAGGQWELFF; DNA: TGCAGTGCTAGAGATACAGCGGGGGGGCAGTGGGAGCTGTTTTTT
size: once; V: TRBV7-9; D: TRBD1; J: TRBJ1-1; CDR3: CASSRTGGGTEAFF; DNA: TGTGCCAGCAGCCGGACAGGGGGTGGGACTGAAGCTTTCTTT
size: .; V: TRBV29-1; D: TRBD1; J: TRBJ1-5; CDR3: CSVGRGQDNEPQHF; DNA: TGCAGCGTTGGTAGGGGGCAGGACAATGAGCCCCAGCATTTT
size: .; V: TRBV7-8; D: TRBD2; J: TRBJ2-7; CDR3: CASSARSGRALYEQYF; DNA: TGTGCCAGCAGCGCCCGTAGCGGGAGGGCCCTCTACGAGCAGTACTTC
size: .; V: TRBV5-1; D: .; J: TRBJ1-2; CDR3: CASSSDGTPYGYTF; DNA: TGCGCCAGCAGCTCGGACGGGACACCTTATGGCTACACCTTC
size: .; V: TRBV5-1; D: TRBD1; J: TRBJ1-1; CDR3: CASTGTGVSEAFF; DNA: TGCGCCAGCACCGGGACAGGGGTTTCTGAAGCTTTCTTT
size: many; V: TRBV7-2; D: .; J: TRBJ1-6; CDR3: CASSLLGNSPLHF; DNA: TGTGCCAGCAGCTTACTGGGGAATTCACCCCTCCACTTT
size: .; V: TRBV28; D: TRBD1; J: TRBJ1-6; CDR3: CASTLTGRSPLHF; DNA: TGTGCCAGCACCCTGACAGGGCGGTCACCCCTCCACTTT
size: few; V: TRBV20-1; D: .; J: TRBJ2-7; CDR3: CSAVPGLSYEQYF; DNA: TGCAGTGCCGTCCCGGGACTCTCCTACGAGCAGTACTTC
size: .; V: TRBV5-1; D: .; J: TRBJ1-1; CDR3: CASSLGTVSSEAFF; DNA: TGCGCCAGCAGCCTGGGGACCGTTTCGTCTGAAGCTTTCTTT
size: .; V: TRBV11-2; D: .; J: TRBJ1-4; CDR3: CASSPLTGRGEKLFF; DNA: TGTGCCAGCAGCCCTCTGACAGGAAGGGGTGAAAAACTGTTTTTT
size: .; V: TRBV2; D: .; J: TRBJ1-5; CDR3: CASSGGFGQPQHF; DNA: TGTGCCAGCAGTGGAGGGTTTGGTCAGCCCCAGCATTTT
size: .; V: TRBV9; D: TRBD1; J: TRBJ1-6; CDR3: CASSAGTGVRNSPLHF; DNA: TGTGCCAGCAGCGCCGGGACAGGGGTTCGTAATTCACCCCTCCACTTT
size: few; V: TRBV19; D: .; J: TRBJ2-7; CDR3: CASQADPWSYEQYF; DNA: TGTGCCAGCCAGGCGGACCCCTGGTCCTACGAGCAGTACTTC
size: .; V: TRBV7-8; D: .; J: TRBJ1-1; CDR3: CASSSRTAPMNTEAFF; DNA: TGTGCCAGCAGCTCCCGGACGGCACCAATGAACACTGAAGCTTTCTTT
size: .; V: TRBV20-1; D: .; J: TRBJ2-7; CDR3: CSARQEVYEQYF; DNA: TGCAGTGCGAGACAGGAGGTTTACGAGCAGTACTTC
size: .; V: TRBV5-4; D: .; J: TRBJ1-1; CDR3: CASRYGGAGEAFF; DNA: TGTGCCAGCAGATACGGAGGGGCGGGTGAAGCTTTCTTT
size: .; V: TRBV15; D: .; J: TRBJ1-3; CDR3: CATSRDSPGAGNTIYF; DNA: TGTGCCACCAGCAGAGATAGTCCGGGAGCTGGAAACACCATATATTTT
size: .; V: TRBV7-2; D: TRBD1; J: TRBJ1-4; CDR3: CASSSPEAGQGSEKLFF; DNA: TGTGCCAGCAGCTCCCCAGAAGCTGGACAGGGATCTGAAAAACTGTTTTTT
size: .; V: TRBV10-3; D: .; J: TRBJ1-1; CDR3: CAISESQGNTEAFF; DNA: TGTGCCATCAGTGAGTCACAGGGGAACACTGAAGCTTTCTTT
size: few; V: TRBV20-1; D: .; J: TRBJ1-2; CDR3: CSARFRQEKGYTF; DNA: TGCAGTGCTAGATTCAGACAGGAGAAAGGCTACACCTTC